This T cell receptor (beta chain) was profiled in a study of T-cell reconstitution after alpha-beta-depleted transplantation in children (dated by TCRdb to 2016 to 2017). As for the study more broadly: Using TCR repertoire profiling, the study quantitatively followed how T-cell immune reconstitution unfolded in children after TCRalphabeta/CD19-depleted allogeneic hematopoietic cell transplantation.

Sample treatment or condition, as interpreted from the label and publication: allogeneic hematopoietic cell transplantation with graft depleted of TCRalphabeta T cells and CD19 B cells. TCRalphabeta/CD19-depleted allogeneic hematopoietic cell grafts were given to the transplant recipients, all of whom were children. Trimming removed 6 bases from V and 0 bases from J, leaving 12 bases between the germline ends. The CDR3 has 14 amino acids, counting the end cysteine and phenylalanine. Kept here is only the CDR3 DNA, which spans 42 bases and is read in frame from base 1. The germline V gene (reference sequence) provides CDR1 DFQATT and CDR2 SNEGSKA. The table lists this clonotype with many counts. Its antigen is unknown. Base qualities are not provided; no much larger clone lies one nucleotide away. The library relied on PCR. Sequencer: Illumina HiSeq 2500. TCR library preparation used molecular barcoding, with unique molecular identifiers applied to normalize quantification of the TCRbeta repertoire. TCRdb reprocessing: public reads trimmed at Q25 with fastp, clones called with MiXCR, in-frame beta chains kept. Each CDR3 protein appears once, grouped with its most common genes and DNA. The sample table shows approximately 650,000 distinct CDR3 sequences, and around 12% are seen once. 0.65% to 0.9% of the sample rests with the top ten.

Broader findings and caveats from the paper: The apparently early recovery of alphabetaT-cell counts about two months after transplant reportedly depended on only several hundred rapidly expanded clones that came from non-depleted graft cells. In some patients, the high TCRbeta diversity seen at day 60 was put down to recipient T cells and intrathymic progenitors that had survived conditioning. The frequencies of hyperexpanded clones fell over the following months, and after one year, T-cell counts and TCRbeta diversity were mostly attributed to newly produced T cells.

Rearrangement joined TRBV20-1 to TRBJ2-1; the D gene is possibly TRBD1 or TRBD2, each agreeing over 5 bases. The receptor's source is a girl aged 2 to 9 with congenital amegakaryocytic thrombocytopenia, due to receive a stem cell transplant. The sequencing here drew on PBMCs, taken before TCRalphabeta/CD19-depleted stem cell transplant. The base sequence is TGCAGTGCGGCCGGGACCAGCTCCTACAATGAGCAGTTCTTC. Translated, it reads CSAAGTSSYNEQFF.